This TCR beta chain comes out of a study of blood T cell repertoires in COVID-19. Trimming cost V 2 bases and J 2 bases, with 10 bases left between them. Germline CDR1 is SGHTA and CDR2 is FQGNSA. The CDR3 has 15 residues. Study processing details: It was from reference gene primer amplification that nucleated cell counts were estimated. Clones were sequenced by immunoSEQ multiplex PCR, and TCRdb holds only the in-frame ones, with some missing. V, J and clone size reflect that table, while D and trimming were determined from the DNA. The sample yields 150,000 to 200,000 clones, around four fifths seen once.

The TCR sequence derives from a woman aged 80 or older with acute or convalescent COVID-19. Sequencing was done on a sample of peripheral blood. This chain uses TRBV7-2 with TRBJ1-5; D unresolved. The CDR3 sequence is CASSLSPAGNQPQHF. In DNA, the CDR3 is TGTGCCAGCAGCTTAAGCCCTGCTGGCAATCAGCCCCAGCATTTT. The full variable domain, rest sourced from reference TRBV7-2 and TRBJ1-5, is GAGVSQSPSNKVTEKGKDVELRCDPISGHTALYWYRQSLGQGLEFLIYFQGNSAPDKSGLPSDRFSAERTGGSVSTLTIQRTQQEDSAVYLCASSLSPAGNQPQHFGDGTRLSIL.